The clone carrying this T cell receptor beta chain appeared once. Antigen unknown. The method was immunoSEQ multiplex PCR; TCRdb's version includes in-frame clones alone and lacks a portion of them. The data hold roughly 420,000 clones, with roughly 88% observed a single time. Treatment: around 19 received Ad26.COV2.S at low or high dose, single or two shots; about five received placebo; per-sample allocation not given. At day 63 after the first vaccine or placebo injection, samples were drawn. The length of the CDR3 is 14 residues. Trimming removed 4 bases at V and 10 bases at J, with 15 bases between. Looked up from germline, CDR1 is SGDLS and CDR2 is YYNGEE. This record comes from a study of Ad26.COV2.S vaccination and SARS-CoV-2 variants. Regarding the study as a whole: Vaccinated and placebo-treated recipients had similar non-spike TCR breadth.

The sequence came from a person aged 18-60 years who received the Ad26.COV2.S COVID-19 vaccine or a placebo. This material consisted of peripheral blood, taken in a trial of Ad26.COV2.S vaccine versus placebo. The chain recombines TRBV9 with TRBJ1-6; D not certain. Written as DNA, the CDR3 is TGTGCCAGCAGCCCCCCTGGCTATGGGTCACCCCTCCACTTT. It codes for CASSPPGYGSPLHF.